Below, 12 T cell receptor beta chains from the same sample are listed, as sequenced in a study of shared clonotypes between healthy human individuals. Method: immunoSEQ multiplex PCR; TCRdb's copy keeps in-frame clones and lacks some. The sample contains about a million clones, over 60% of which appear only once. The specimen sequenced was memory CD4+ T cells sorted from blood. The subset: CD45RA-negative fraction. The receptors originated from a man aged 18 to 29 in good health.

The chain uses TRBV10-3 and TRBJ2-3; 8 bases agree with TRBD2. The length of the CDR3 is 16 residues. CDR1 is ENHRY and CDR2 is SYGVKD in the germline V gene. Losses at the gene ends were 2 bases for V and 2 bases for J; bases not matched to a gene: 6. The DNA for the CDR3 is TGTGCCATCAGTGAGGGGACTAGGGGTAACACAGATACGCAGTATTTT. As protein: CAISEGTRGNTDTQYF.

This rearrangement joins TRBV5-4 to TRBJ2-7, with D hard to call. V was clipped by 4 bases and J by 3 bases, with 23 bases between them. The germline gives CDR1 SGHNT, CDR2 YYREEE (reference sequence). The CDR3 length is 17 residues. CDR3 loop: CASSRARIGGSYYEQYF. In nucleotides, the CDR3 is TGTGCCAGCAGCCGGGCCCGTATAGGCGGATCCTACTACGAGCAGTACTTC.

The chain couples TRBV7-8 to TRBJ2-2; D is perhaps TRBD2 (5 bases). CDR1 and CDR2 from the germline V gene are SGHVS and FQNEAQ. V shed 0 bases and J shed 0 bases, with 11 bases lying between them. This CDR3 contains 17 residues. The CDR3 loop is CASSLARGQTNTGELFF. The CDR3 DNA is TGTGCCAGCAGCTTAGCGCGCGGGCAAACGAACACCGGGGAGCTGTTTTTT.

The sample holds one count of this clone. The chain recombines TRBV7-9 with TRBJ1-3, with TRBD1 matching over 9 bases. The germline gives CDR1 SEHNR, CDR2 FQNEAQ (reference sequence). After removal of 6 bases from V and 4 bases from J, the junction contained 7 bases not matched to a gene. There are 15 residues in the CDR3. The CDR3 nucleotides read TGTGCCAGCAGGCCGACAGGGGGTCAGGGAAACACCATATATTTT. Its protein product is CASRPTGGQGNTIYF.

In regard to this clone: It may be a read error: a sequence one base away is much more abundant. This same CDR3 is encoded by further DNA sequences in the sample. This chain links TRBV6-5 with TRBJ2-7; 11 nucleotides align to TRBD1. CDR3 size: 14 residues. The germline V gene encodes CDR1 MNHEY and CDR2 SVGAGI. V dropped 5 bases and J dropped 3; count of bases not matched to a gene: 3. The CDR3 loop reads CASSAGTGGYEQYF. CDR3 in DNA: TGTGCCAGCAGTGCCGGGACAGGGGGCTACGAGCAGTACTTC.

The CDR3 reads CASSPWDRVGDEQYF. In DNA, the CDR3 is TGTGCCAGCAGCCCGTGGGACAGGGTCGGAGACGAGCAGTACTTC. V is TRBV5-4 and J is TRBJ2-7; 9 bases are shared with TRBD1. The CDR3 loop spans 15 amino acids. The germline CDR1 and CDR2 sequences are SGHNT and YYREEE (reference sequence). The V segment lost 4 bases and the J segment 5 bases; nucleotides outside the gene matches: 10.

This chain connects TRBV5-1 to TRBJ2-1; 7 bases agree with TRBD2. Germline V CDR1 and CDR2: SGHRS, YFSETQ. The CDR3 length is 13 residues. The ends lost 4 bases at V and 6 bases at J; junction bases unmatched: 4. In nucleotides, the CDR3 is TGCGCCAGCAGCCGGGAGGTTTCCAATGAGCAGTTCTTC. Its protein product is CASSREVSNEQFF.

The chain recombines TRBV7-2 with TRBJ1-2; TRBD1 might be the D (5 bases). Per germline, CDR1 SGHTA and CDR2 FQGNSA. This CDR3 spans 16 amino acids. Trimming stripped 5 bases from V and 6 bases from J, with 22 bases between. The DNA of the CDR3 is TGTGCCAGCAGCCACAAAACAGGCTATGGGGGGGATGGCTACACCTTC. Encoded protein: CASSHKTGYGGDGYTF.

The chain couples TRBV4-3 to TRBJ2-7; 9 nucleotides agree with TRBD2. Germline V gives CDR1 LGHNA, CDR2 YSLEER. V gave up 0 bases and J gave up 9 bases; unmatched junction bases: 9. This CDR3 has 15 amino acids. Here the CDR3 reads CASSQDLSGSVGQYF. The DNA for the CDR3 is TGCGCCAGCAGCCAAGATCTTAGCGGGAGTGTCGGGCAGTACTTC.

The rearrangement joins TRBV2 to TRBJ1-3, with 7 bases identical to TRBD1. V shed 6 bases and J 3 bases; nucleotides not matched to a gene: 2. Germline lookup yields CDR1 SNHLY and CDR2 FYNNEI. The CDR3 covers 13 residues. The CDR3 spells CASRRQGGNTIYF. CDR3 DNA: TGTGCCAGCAGGAGACAGGGTGGAAACACCATATATTTT.

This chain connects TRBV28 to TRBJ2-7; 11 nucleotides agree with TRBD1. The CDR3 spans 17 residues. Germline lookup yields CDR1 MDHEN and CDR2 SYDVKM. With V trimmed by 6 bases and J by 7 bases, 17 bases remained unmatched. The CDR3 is CASRPRVGTGGISEQYF. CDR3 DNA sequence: TGTGCCAGCAGACCCAGGGTCGGGACAGGGGGTATATCTGAGCAGTACTTC.

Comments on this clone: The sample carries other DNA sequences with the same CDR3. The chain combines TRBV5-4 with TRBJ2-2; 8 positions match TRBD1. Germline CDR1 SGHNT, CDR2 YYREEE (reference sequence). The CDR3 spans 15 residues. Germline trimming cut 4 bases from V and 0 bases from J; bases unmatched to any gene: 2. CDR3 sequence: CASSLQGANTGELFF. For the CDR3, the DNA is TGTGCCAGCAGCCTACAGGGGGCGAACACCGGGGAGCTGTTTTTT.